The source of this T cell receptor (beta chain) is a study of Graves' ophthalmopathy and Graves' hyperthyroidism. As to this clonotype: Antigen: not known.

Ophthalmopathy-affected donors exhibited moderate-to-severe activity, CAS ≥3, NOSPECS ≥4, and duration under 3 months. Diagnosis used clinical symptoms, serum thyroxine, TRAb, thyroid ultrasound and orbital computed tomography. What supplied the PBMCs was 7.5 to 10 ml of fresh peripheral blood. Findings and limits, study-wide: Blood also contained most of the expanded thyroid clonotypes above 0.001 frequency.

In germline, CDR1 is LNHNV, CDR2 YYDKDF (reference sequence). Trimming took 4 bases from V and 3 from J; bases not matched to a gene: 2. The CDR3 totals 13 residues. From RNA, the CDR3 regions of TCR beta chains were amplified and sequenced. The authors performed first-round RT-PCR with HTBI primers and then a second-round multiplex PCR. Each CDR3 protein gets one entry after TCRdb re-called the multiplex PCR reads with MiXCR. The table records 200,000 to 250,000 distinct CDR3 sequences, about 32% of them present only once. This receptor was taken from a man between 50 and 59 years old with Graves' ophthalmopathy. The chain recombines TRBV15 with TRBJ1-1, with TRBD1 identical over 7 bases. Sequencing was done on a sample of peripheral blood. In DNA, the CDR3 is TGTGCCACCAGCAACGACAGGGACACTGAAGCTTTCTTT. Protein sequence: CATSNDRDTEAFF.